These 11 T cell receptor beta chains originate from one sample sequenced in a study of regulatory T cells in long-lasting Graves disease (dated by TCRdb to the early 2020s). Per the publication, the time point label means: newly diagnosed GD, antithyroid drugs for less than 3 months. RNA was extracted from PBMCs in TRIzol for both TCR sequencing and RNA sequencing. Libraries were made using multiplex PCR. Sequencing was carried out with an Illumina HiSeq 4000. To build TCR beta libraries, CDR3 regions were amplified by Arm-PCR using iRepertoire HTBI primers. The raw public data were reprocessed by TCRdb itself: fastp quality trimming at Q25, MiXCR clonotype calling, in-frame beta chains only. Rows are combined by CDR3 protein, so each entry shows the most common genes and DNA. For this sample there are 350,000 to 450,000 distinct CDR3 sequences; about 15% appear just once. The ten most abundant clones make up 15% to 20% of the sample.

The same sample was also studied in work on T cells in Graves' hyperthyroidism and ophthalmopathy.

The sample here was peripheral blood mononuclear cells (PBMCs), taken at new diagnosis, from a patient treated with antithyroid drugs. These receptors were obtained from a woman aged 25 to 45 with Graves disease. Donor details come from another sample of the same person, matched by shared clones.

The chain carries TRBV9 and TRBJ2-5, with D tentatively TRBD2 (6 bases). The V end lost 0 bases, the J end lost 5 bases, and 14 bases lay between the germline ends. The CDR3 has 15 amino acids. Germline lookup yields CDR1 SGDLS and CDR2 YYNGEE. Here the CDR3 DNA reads TGTGCCAGCAGCGTAGATTACGGGGGATGGGAGACCCAGTACTTC. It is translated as CASSVDYGGWETQYF.

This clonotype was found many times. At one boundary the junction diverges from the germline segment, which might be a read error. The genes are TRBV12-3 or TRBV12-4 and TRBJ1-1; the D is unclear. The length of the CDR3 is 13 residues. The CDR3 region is CASSPEWNSEAFF. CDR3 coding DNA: TGTGCCAGCAGTCCTGAGTGGAACTCTGAAGCTTTCTTT.

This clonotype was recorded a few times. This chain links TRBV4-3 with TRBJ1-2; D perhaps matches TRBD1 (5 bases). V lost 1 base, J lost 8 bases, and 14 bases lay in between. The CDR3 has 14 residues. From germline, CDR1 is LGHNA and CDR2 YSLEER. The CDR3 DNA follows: TGCGCCAGCAGCCAAGTCGGCGATAGGGGCGGCTACACCTTC. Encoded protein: CASSQVGDRGGYTF.

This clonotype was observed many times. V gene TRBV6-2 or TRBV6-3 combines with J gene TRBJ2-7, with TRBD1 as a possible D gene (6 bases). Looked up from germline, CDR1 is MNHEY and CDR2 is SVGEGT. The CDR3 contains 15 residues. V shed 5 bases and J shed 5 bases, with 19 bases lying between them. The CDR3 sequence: CASSARQAFGDEQYF. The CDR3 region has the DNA TGTGCCAGCAGTGCTCGACAGGCCTTTGGGGACGAGCAGTACTTC.

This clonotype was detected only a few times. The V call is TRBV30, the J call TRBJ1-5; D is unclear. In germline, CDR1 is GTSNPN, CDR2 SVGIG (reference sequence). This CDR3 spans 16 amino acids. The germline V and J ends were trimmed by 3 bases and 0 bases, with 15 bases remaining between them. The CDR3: CAWSADSGSSNQPQHF. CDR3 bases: TGTGCCTGGAGCGCAGATTCGGGCAGTAGCAATCAGCCCCAGCATTTT.

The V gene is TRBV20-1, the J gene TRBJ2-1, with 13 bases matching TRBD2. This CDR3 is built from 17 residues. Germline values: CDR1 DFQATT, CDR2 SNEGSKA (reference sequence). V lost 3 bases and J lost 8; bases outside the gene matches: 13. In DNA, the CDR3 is TGCAGTGCTAGTGCATCTTCCGGGACTAGCGGGATCGATGAGCAGTTCTTC. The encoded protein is CSASASSGTSGIDEQFF.

The CDR3, as DNA: TGTGCCAGCAGCGTAGGGGCAGCGGCGAACACCGGGGAGCTGTTTTTT. Translation: CASSVGAAANTGELFF. The rearrangement links TRBV9 to TRBJ2-2, with D possibly TRBD2 on 5 matching bases. Germline CDR1 is SGDLS and CDR2 is YYNGEE. Trimming cost V 0 bases and J 0 bases, with 9 bases left between them. The CDR3 length is 16 residues.

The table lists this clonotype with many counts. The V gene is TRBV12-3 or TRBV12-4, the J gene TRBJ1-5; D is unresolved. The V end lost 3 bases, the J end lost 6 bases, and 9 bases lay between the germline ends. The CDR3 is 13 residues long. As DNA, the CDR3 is TGTGCCAGCAGTTTCTCGGGTAGTCAGCCCCAGCATTTT. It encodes CASSFSGSQPQHF.

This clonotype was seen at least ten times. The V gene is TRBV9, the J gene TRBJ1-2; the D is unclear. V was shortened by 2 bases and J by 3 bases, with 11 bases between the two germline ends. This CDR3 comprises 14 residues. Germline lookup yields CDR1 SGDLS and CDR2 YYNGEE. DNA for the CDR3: TGTGCCAGCAGCGTTCGGGGAAGGGACTATGGCTACACCTTC. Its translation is CASSVRGRDYGYTF.

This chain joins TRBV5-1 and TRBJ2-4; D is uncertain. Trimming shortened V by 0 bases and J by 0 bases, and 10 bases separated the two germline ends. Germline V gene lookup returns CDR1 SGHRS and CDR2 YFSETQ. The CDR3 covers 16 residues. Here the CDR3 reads CASSLGGLGAKNIQYF. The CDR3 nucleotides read TGCGCCAGCAGCTTGGGTGGGTTGGGAGCCAAAAACATTCAGTACTTC.

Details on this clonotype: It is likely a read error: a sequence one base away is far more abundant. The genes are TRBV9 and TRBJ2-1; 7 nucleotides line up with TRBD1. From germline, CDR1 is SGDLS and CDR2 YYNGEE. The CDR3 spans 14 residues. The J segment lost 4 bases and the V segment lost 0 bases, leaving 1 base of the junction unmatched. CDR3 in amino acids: CASSVEGQYNEQFF. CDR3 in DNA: TGTGCCAGCAGCGTAGAGGGACAGTACAATGAGCAGTTCTTC.